This section outlines one TCR beta chain sequence together with its context. CDR1 SEHNR and CDR2 FQNEAQ come from the germline V gene (reference sequence). V shed 1 base, J shed 3 bases, and the junction held 0 bases outside the gene matches. The CDR3 covers 15 residues. These data belong to a study of blood T cells in healthy people across ages. Then a second PCR, running about 6 to 11 cycles, was carried out with a sample-barcoded 5' primer and a J-beta primer mix. TCRdb re-analysed the 5' RACE reads in MiXCR, keeping a single row per CDR3 protein. The sample yields 800,000 or so distinct CDR3 sequences, around a quarter seen once. These data are also associated with another study on T cells of mothers and their children.

The chain employs TRBV7-9 and TRBJ1-6; 7 bases align to TRBD1. Sequencing was performed on blood. This sequence originates from a boy between 5 and 17 years old in good health. The CDR3 loop reads CASSLGTGYNSPLHF. For the CDR3, the DNA is TGTGCCAGCAGCTTAGGGACAGGCTATAATTCACCCCTCCACTTT.